The entry below gives a single TCR beta chain sequence along with its context. Its specificity is not known. This entry comes from a study of identical twins. Findings and limits, study-wide: Zero-insertion analyses could be partly confounded by invariant MAIT and iNKT cells. Twins shared beta out-of-frame sequences in excess, but this excess was weaker. Abundant cord blood beta clonotypes carried fewer insertions; memory repertoires showed none.

The CDR3 has 13 amino acids. The germline V gene has CDR1 MRHNA and CDR2 SNTAGT. V lost 4 bases and J 1 base, leaving 7 bases between the germline ends. MiXCR, run by TCRdb on the 5' RACE reads, gives a single entry per CDR3 protein. The table includes 240,000 or so distinct CDR3 sequences, roughly 7% detected once. These data also featured in a second study, about yellow fever vaccine responses in identical twins.

The J gene is TRBJ1-1, the V gene TRBV6-4; D gene unclear. This TCR derives from a young woman in good health. Input material: memory (CD45RO+) T cells sorted from blood. The CDR3 region is CASSAEANTEAFF. Here the CDR3 DNA reads TGTGCCAGCAGTGCCGAGGCGAACACTGAAGCTTTCTTT.